These 16 T cell receptor beta chains share one sample of origin, sequenced in a study of blood T cell repertoires in COVID-19. Assay used: immunoSEQ multiplex PCR; TCRdb lists only in-frame clones, some missing. The table shows some 70,000 clones, with 90% to 95% occurring only once. Specimen: peripheral blood. The receptors derive from a human donor in a cohort sampled during active COVID-19.

A few counts support this clone. The chain joins TRBV24-1 to TRBJ2-2; 14 nucleotides line up with TRBD2. The CDR3 is 15 amino acids. Germline trimming cut 9 bases from V and 7 bases from J; bases unmatched to any gene: 6. Per the germline V gene, CDR1 is KGHDR and CDR2 is SFDVKD. The CDR3 region has the DNA TGTGCCACCTCTAAGGGACTAGCGGGAGTCGGGGAGCTGTTTTTT. This translates into CATSKGLAGVGELFF.

The chain recombines TRBV19 with TRBJ1-2, with a possible D match to TRBD1 (6 bases). Between the trimmed V and J ends, which lost 5 bases and 4 bases, there was a span of 14 bases. The CDR3 is made up of 14 amino acids. Per the germline V gene, CDR1 is LNHDA and CDR2 is SQIVND (reference sequence). CDR3: CASSSTGTSYGYTF. CDR3 nucleotide sequence: TGTGCCAGTAGTTCTACCGGGACATCCTATGGCTACACCTTC.

The rearrangement links TRBV5-1 to TRBJ2-5; D ambiguous. With 1 base removed from V and 1 base from J, the gap between germline ends came to 11 bases. Germline lookup yields CDR1 SGHRS and CDR2 YFSETQ. This CDR3 comprises 15 residues. In DNA, the CDR3 is TGCGCCAGCAGCTTGTATCCGAACAGCCAAGAGACCCAGTACTTC. This sequence encodes CASSLYPNSQETQYF. Supplemented by reference TRBV5-1 and TRBJ2-5, the full variable domain reads KAGVTQTPRYLIKTRGQQVTLSCSPISGHRSVSWYQQTPGQGLQFLFEYFSETQRNKGNFPGRFSGRQFSNSRSEMNVSTLELGDSALYLCASSLYPNSQETQYFGPGTRLLVL.

The V gene is TRBV19, the J gene TRBJ1-1; D is uncertain. The CDR3 sequence is 12 residues long. Germline V gives CDR1 LNHDA, CDR2 SQIVND (reference sequence). Trimming removed 4 bases at V and 6 bases at J, with 9 bases between. The CDR3, as DNA: TGTGCCAGTAGTAGCGCCATGGCTGAAGCTTTCTTT. This codes for CASSSAMAEAFF.

This chain links TRBV6-2 or TRBV6-3 with TRBJ2-5; no definite D call. This CDR3 has 11 amino acids. Trimming cost V 5 bases and J 5 bases, with 6 bases left between them. Germline CDR1 MNHEY, CDR2 SVGEGT. For the CDR3, the DNA is TGTGCCAGCAGTCAAGCGGAGACCCAGTACTTC. Translated: CASSQAETQYF.

This rearrangement joins TRBV11-3 to TRBJ2-3, with 10 bases aligning to TRBD2. Germline values: CDR1 SGHNT, CDR2 YENEEA. After removal of 4 bases from V and 1 base from J, the junction contained 2 bases not matched to a gene. There are 15 residues in the CDR3. In DNA form, the CDR3 reads TGTGCCAGCAGCTCCACTAGCGGGGGCACAGATACGCAGTATTTT. Translation gives CASSSTSGGTDTQYF.

J is TRBJ1-3 and V is TRBV6-2 or TRBV6-3; tentatively, D is TRBD1 (5 bases). Germline V CDR1 and CDR2: MNHEY, SVGEGT. Trimming took off 5 bases at V and 2 bases at J, with 16 bases between the two ends. The CDR3 is 16 residues long. CDR3 coding DNA: TGTGCCAGCAGTCCGATCAGGGAATTCGCTGGAAACACCATATATTTT. This codes for CASSPIREFAGNTIYF.

The chain uses TRBV7-9 and TRBJ2-1, with 10 bases lining up with TRBD1. The CDR3 loop spans 15 amino acids. Per germline, CDR1 SEHNR and CDR2 FQNEAQ (reference sequence). Trimming took 5 bases from V and 4 from J; bases not matched to a gene: 5. The CDR3 spells CASSPRTGGYNEQFF. For the CDR3, the DNA is TGTGCCAGCAGCCCAAGGACAGGGGGGTACAATGAGCAGTTCTTC. The full variable domain, completed using reference TRBV7-9 and TRBJ2-1, is DTGVSQNPRHKITKRGQNVTFRCDPISEHNRLYWYRQTLGQGPEFLTYFQNEAQLEKSRLLSDRFSAERPKGSFSTLEIQRTEQGDSAMYLCASSPRTGGYNEQFFGPGTRLTVL.

V gene TRBV12-5 combines with J gene TRBJ2-1; a weak D match, TRBD1 (6 bases). The CDR3 spans 16 residues. Germline lookup yields CDR1 LGHNT and CDR2 FRNRAP. Trimming removed 5 bases from V and 4 bases from J, with 18 bases in between. Written as DNA, the CDR3 is TGTGCTAGTGGTGGAGCGGACAGCTTTTCATACAATGAGCAGTTCTTC. Amino acid sequence: CASGGADSFSYNEQFF. The variable domain in full, with the rest retrieved from reference TRBV12-5 and TRBJ2-1, is DARVTQTPRHKVTEMGQEVTMRCQPILGHNTVFWYRQTMMQGLELLAYFRNRAPLDDSGMPKDRFSAEMPDATLATLKIQPSEPRDSAVYFCASGGADSFSYNEQFFGPGTRLTVL.

The chain is built from TRBV6-5 and TRBJ1-2, with no clear D. V lost 4 bases, J lost 2 bases, and 11 bases lay in between. The V gene's germline CDR1 is MNHEY and CDR2 SVGAGI. CDR3 length: 14 amino acids. Written as DNA, the CDR3 is TGTGCCAGCAGTTCCGGCAGACTAAACTATGGCTACACCTTC. Encoded protein: CASSSGRLNYGYTF.

The J gene is TRBJ2-3, the V gene TRBV7-8; TRBD1 might be the D (5 bases). Germline loops: CDR1 SGHVS, CDR2 FQNEAQ. V lost 5 bases and J lost 5, with 8 bases in between. This CDR3 is built from 12 residues. The DNA of the CDR3 is TGTGCCAGCAGCCCCAGGGTAGATACGCAGTATTTT. As protein: CASSPRVDTQYF.

This clone has just one count. The genes are TRBV5-1 and TRBJ2-7, with a tentative D call TRBD1 (6 bases). Germline V CDR1 and CDR2: SGHRS, YFSETQ. V was trimmed by 7 bases and J by 2 bases, leaving 19 bases between them. The CDR3 loop spans 15 amino acids. In DNA form, the CDR3 reads TGCGCCAGCCGACCCCGCCTTGGGGGCACCTACGAGCAGTACTTC. Its translation: CASRPRLGGTYEQYF.

This clone was counted once. The rearrangement joins TRBV7-9 to TRBJ2-5, with 7 positions matching TRBD1. The V gene end was trimmed by 5 bases and the J gene end by 5 bases; junction bases not matched to a gene: 11. Per germline, CDR1 SEHNR and CDR2 FQNEAQ (reference sequence). This CDR3 has 15 residues. The CDR3, as DNA: TGTGCCAGCAGCCGACAGGGCGGAGGAGGCGAGACCCAGTACTTC. This codes for CASSRQGGGGETQYF.

This clone was detected a few times. The V and J genes are TRBV18 and TRBJ2-5, with TRBD2 matching 7 bases. V was clipped by 3 bases and J by 1 base; unmatched bases: 2. Germline CDR1 KGHSH, CDR2 LQKENI. The CDR3 totals 14 residues. The CDR3 region has the DNA TGTGCCAGCTCACCGGGGACTACCCAAGAGACCCAGTACTTC. Translated, it gives CASSPGTTQETQYF. Combining the CDR3 with reference TRBV18 and TRBJ2-5 gives the whole variable domain NAGVMQNPRHLVRRRGQEARLRCSPMKGHSHVYWYRQLPEEGLKFMVYLQKENIIDESGMPKERFSAEFPKEGPSILRIQQVVRGDSAAYFCASSPGTTQETQYFGPGTRLLVL.

This clone was seen only a few times. The chain recombines TRBV4-1 with TRBJ2-7; D not resolved. Germline values: CDR1 MGHRA, CDR2 YSYEKL. With 0 bases removed from V and 0 bases from J, the gap between germline ends came to 18 bases. CDR3 length: 18 amino acids. The CDR3 protein is CASSQETVQPMSSYEQYF. The CDR3, as DNA: TGCGCCAGCAGCCAAGAGACCGTACAGCCAATGAGCTCCTACGAGCAGTACTTC.

This chain joins TRBV7-3 and TRBJ1-1; 7 bases fit TRBD1. The germline gives CDR1 SGHTA, CDR2 FQGTGA. This CDR3 comprises 14 residues. V shed 5 bases and J 4 bases; nucleotides not matched to a gene: 7. The CDR3 sequence is CASSPEGAGTEAFF. The CDR3 nucleotides read TGTGCCAGCAGCCCTGAGGGGGCGGGCACTGAAGCTTTCTTT.